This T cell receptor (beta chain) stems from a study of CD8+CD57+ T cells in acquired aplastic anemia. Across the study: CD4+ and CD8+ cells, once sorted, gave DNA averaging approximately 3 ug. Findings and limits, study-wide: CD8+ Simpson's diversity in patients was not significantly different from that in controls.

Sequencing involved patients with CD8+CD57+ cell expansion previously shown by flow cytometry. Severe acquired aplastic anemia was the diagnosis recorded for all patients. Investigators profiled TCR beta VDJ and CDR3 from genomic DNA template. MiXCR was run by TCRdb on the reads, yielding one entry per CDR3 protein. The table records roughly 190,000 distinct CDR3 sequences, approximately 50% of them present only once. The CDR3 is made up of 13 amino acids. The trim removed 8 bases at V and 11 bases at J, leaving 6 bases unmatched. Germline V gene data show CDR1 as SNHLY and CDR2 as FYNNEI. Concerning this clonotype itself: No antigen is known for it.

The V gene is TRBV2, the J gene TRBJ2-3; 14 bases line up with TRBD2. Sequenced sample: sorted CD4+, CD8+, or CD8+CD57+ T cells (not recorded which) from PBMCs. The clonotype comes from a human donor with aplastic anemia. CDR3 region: CASGTSGSDEQYF. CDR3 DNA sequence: TGTGCCAGCGGGACTAGCGGGAGTGATGAGCAGTATTTT.